Presented here are 19 T cell receptor beta chains from one specimen sequenced in a study of blood T cells in healthy people across ages. Using a J-beta primer mix together with a sample-barcoded 5' primer, a second PCR was run for about 6 to 12 cycles. TCRdb recomputed calls from the 5' RACE reads with MiXCR, one row per CDR3 protein. This table has over 500,000 distinct CDR3 sequences, approximately 52% appearing once. The sequenced sample was blood. All receptors derive from a woman of 80 years or more in good health.

There are many counts of this clonotype. The chain is built from TRBV9 and TRBJ1-2; D gene unclear. Trimming left V 4 bases short and J 8 bases short, with 18 bases between. CDR1 and CDR2 (germline): SGDLS, YYNGEE. The CDR3 is made up of 14 amino acids. The CDR3 loop is CASSPQGDPRGYTF. The CDR3 nucleotides read TGTGCCAGCAGCCCCCAAGGCGATCCTCGAGGCTACACCTTC.

This chain connects TRBV29-1 to TRBJ2-7; D is unresolved. The DNA end is a closer match to TRBJ2-5, so the J assignment may be wrong. The germline gives CDR1 SQVTM, CDR2 ANQGSEA. The CDR3 totals 13 residues. The chain's CDR3 is CSVPIGALETQYF. CDR3 coding DNA: TGCAGCGTTCCGATCGGTGCTCTAGAGACCCAGTACTTC.

This clonotype was detected a few times. This rearrangement joins TRBV29-1 to TRBJ2-3; 9 bases agree with TRBD2. This CDR3 is 16 amino acids long. CDR1 SQVTM and CDR2 ANQGSEA come from the germline V gene. With 3 bases clipped from V and 5 bases from J, the junction kept 12 bases outside the gene matches. Here the CDR3 DNA reads TGCAGCGTTGACGGGACGGCGGGAGGGGTGGAAGATACGCAGTATTTT. Translating gives CSVDGTAGGVEDTQYF.

This clonotype was detected ten times or more. The chain links TRBV20-1 to TRBJ2-7; TRBD1 matches at 7 bases. The V gene's germline CDR1 is DFQATT and CDR2 SNEGSKA (reference sequence). This CDR3 has 14 residues. J lost 3 bases, V lost 5 bases, and 10 bases had no gene match. This CDR3 is CSAPGQLSDYEQYF. The CDR3 DNA follows: TGCAGTGCTCCGGGACAGCTATCAGACTACGAGCAGTACTTC.

V gene TRBV20-1 combines with J gene TRBJ2-7, with D uncertain. CDR3 length: 12 residues. Deletions cut 3 bases from V and 5 bases from J, with 11 bases between. CDR1 DFQATT and CDR2 SNEGSKA come from the germline V gene (reference sequence). The CDR3 spells CSASPTWNEQYF. The CDR3 nucleotides read TGCAGTGCTAGCCCGACTTGGAACGAGCAGTACTTC.

The chain uses TRBV3-1 and TRBJ1-5; no reliable D call. The CDR3 loop spans 15 amino acids. The germline V gene encodes CDR1 LGHDT and CDR2 YNNKEL (reference sequence). The V gene lost 2 bases and the J gene lost 2 bases, with 10 bases spanning the gap. DNA for the CDR3: TGTGCCAGCAGCCAAACAACAGTTGGCAATCAGCCCCAGCATTTT. Translation gives CASSQTTVGNQPQHF.

This clonotype was observed at least ten times. The germline gene is not matched at one end of the junction; a read error may be the cause. The genes are TRBV27 and TRBJ2-7; the match to TRBD1 covers 7 bases. The CDR3 runs 15 residues. Germline V gene sequence: CDR1 MNHEY, CDR2 SMNVEV (reference sequence). CDR3 DNA: TGCGCCAGCAGCCTGAGACAGGGAAGCTCCTACGAGCAGTACTTC. Its translation: CASSLRQGSSYEQYF.

V usage is TRBV29-1 and J usage is TRBJ2-7; weak D call: TRBD1 (5 bases). The end of the DNA fits TRBJ2-5 better, so the J call may be wrong. The CDR3 runs 11 residues. Per germline, CDR1 SQVTM and CDR2 ANQGSEA. The CDR3 region has the DNA TGCAGCGTTGAACAAAGGGGGACCCAGTACTTC. Its protein is CSVEQRGTQYF.

The chain uses TRBV24-1 and TRBJ2-5; TRBD2 might be the D (5 bases). The CDR3 length is 14 residues. V lost 1 base to trimming and J lost 4 bases, with 9 bases between them. From germline, CDR1 is KGHDR and CDR2 SFDVKD. The CDR3 coding sequence is TGTGCCACCAGTGATTTTGGACTCACAGAGACCCAGTACTTC. It is translated as CATSDFGLTETQYF.

This chain uses TRBV12-3 or TRBV12-4 with TRBJ1-6, with D uncertain. The CDR3 has 14 amino acids. The V end was cut by 3 bases, the J end by 9 bases, with 12 bases between. The CDR3: CASSFEDLGSPLHF. CDR3 coding DNA: TGTGCCAGCAGTTTCGAGGATTTGGGTTCACCCCTCCACTTT.

The V and J genes are TRBV20-1 and TRBJ2-1; 9 nucleotides align to TRBD1. The CDR3 is 16 amino acids. With V trimmed by 6 bases and J by 1 base, 10 bases remained unmatched. Germline CDR1 DFQATT, CDR2 SNEGSKA (reference sequence). DNA for the CDR3: TGCAGTGCGCCGGTCCAGGACAGGGGTTCCTACAATGAGCAGTTCTTC. It specifies CSAPVQDRGSYNEQFF.

This clonotype was detected many times. The CDR3 DNA reads TGTGCCACCGGAGTAGGGGTCTCAGATACGCAGTATTTT. This encodes CATGVGVSDTQYF. This chain connects TRBV24-1 to TRBJ2-3; D may be TRBD1 (5 bases). CDR1 is KGHDR, CDR2 SFDVKD, per germline. Trimming took off 9 bases at V and 4 bases at J, with 13 bases between the two ends. The CDR3 runs 13 residues.

The genes are TRBV14 and TRBJ2-1; no clear D. The CDR3 is 17 amino acids. V was cut by 0 bases and J by 0 bases, with 12 bases left in between. CDR1 and CDR2 (germline): SGHDN, FVKESK. In DNA form, the CDR3 reads TGTGCCAGCAGCCAAGAGAGTAGTAGAGACTCCTACAATGAGCAGTTCTTC. Encoded protein: CASSQESSRDSYNEQFF.

The rearrangement uses TRBV7-2 and TRBJ1-1, with 7 bases fitting TRBD1. CDR3 size: 15 residues. CDR1 and CDR2 from the germline V gene are SGHTA and FQGNSA. With 0 bases clipped from V and 2 bases from J, the junction kept 3 bases outside the gene matches. DNA for the CDR3: TGTGCCAGCAGCTTAGCGACAGGGTTTAACACTGAAGCTTTCTTT. Its protein is CASSLATGFNTEAFF.

This clonotype was found many times. This chain connects TRBV20-1 to TRBJ2-1, with 13 positions matching TRBD2. The CDR3 is made up of 18 amino acids. The germline gives CDR1 DFQATT, CDR2 SNEGSKA (reference sequence). The V segment lost 3 bases and the J segment 0 bases; nucleotides outside the gene matches: 8. CDR3: CSARGGLAGPSSYNEQFF. CDR3 DNA sequence: TGCAGTGCTAGGGGGGGACTAGCGGGGCCGAGCTCCTACAATGAGCAGTTCTTC.

The J gene is TRBJ1-6, the V gene TRBV27, with 7 positions matching TRBD1. The CDR3 length is 15 residues. Germline-derived CDR1 and CDR2 are MNHEY and SMNVEV (reference sequence). J lost 10 bases, V lost 4 bases, and 10 bases had no gene match. CDR3 residues: CASSSAEGAGSPLHF. The CDR3 region has the DNA TGTGCCAGCAGTTCCGCTGAGGGGGCAGGGTCACCCCTCCACTTT.

This clonotype has a handful of counts. The V gene is TRBV7-2, the J gene TRBJ1-2, with TRBD1 identical over 7 bases. Germline trimming cut 5 bases from V and 3 bases from J; bases unmatched to any gene: 9. From germline, CDR1 is SGHTA and CDR2 FQGNSA. CDR3 length: 15 residues. The CDR3 sequence: CASSHPLDRDYGYTF. CDR3 sequence (DNA): TGTGCCAGCAGCCACCCTTTAGACAGGGACTATGGCTACACCTTC. The whole variable domain, filled in from reference TRBV7-2 and TRBJ1-2, reads GAGVSQSPSNKVTEKGKDVELRCDPISGHTALYWYRQSLGQGLEFLIYFQGNSAPDKSGLPSDRFSAERTGGSVSTLTIQRTQQEDSAVYLCASSHPLDRDYGYTFGSGTRLTVV.

This chain links TRBV7-9 with TRBJ2-3, with no clear D. The germline gives CDR1 SEHNR, CDR2 FQNEAQ (reference sequence). The CDR3 has 14 residues. Trimming left V 5 bases short and J 6 bases short, with 15 bases between. In DNA, the CDR3 is TGTGCCAGCAGCGTTAGGGTACCCCCTGATACGCAGTATTTT. It codes for CASSVRVPPDTQYF.

The V gene is TRBV5-1, the J gene TRBJ1-2; the match to TRBD1 covers 8 bases. Trimming removed 1 base from V and 7 bases from J; junction bases left unmatched: 9. CDR3 size: 15 residues. Germline V gene data show CDR1 as SGHRS and CDR2 as YFSETQ. The DNA for the CDR3 is TGCGCCAGCAGCTTGTCAACGGACAGGGCGAGTGGCTACACCTTC. This codes for CASSLSTDRASGYTF.